This T cell receptor (beta chain) derives from a study of blood T cell repertoires in COVID-19. Overall study context: There were acute and convalescent COVID-19 samples, and they came from the United States, Italy and Spain. Sample material is recorded as cDNA or gDNA derived from T cells, B-cell-depleted T cells, or PBMCs.

Trimming at V came to 1 base and at J to 7 bases, leaving 7 bases not matched to a gene. The CDR3 covers 15 residues. The germline V gene encodes CDR1 SNHLY and CDR2 FYNNEI. In the original workflow: Reference gene primer amplification gave estimated nucleated cell counts. Some clones are missing from TCRdb's copy, which holds only in-frame ones; the method was immunoSEQ multiplex PCR. V, J and clone size were drawn from that table, and D and trimming were deduced from the DNA. Seen here are some 200,000 clones, about 88% observed once, and the top ten hold more than 1.5%. The sequencing input was peripheral blood. This sequence joins TRBV2 and TRBJ1-5, with TRBD1 identical over 7 bases. The clonotype originates from a man between 65 and 85 years old with acute or convalescent COVID-19. Written as DNA, the CDR3 is TGTGCCAGCAGTGAAGAACAGGGGAGAAGACAGCCCCAGCATTTT. Translating gives CASSEEQGRRQPQHF.